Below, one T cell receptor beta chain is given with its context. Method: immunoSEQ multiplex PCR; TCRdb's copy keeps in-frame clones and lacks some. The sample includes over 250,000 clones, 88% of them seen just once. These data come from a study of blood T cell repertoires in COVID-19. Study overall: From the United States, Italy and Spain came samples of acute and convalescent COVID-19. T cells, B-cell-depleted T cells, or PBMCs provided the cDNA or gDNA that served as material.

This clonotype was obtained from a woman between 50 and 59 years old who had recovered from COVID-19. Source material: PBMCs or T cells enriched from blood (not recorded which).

For the CDR3, the DNA is TGTGCCAGCAGCTCGGGACTAGTGTACACAGATACGCAGTATTTT. Translated, it gives CASSSGLVYTDTQYF. The V gene is TRBV7-3, the J gene TRBJ2-3; 8 bases map to TRBD2. The CDR3 runs 15 residues. V lost 4 bases, J lost 2 bases, and 5 bases stayed unmatched. Germline V gives CDR1 SGHTA, CDR2 FQGTGA. The whole variable domain, remainder taken from reference TRBV7-3 and TRBJ2-3, is GAGVSQTPSNKVTEKGKYVELRCDPISGHTALYWYRQSLGQGPEFLIYFQGTGAADDSGLPNDRFFAVRPEGSVSTLKIQRTERGDSAVYLCASSSGLVYTDTQYFGPGTRLTVL.